The clone carrying this T cell receptor (beta chain) was picked up a small number of times. Per the authors' pipeline: Reference gene primers were amplified, and this amplification served to estimate nucleated cell counts. Here immunoSEQ multiplex PCR was the method, and the copy in TCRdb shows in-frame clones only, minus some. That table gives V, J and clone size, and the DNA gave D and trimming. The sample consists of over 200,000 clones, approximately 90% of them appearing once. These data belong to a study of blood T cell repertoires in COVID-19. Overall study: COVID-19 samples collected from the United States, Italy and Spain covered acute and convalescent phases. Nucleic acid was either cDNA or gDNA, and it came from T cells, B-cell-depleted T cells, or PBMCs.

The germline gives CDR1 MGHDK, CDR2 SYGVNS. V was trimmed by 0 bases and J by 3 bases, leaving 8 bases between them. CDR3 length equals 14 residues. The V and J genes are TRBV25-1 and TRBJ1-2; unclear D gene. This receptor was taken from a woman aged 18-29 years who had recovered from COVID-19. Sequencing was carried out using peripheral blood. The CDR3 loop reads CASSEYRGDYGYTF. In DNA, the CDR3 is TGTGCCAGCAGTGAATATCGGGGAGACTATGGCTACACCTTC.